This entry describes one T cell receptor beta chain. This clonotype was seen once. Its antigen specificity is not known. It has no much larger one-base neighbor in the sample; base qualities were not kept. Support from one read is weak. Via the germline V gene, CDR1 is SGHTA and CDR2 FQGNSA. After removal of 5 bases from V and 6 bases from J, the junction retains 14 bases not matched to a gene. Reading from cysteine to phenylalanine, the CDR3 counts 16 amino acids. This entry keeps only the CDR3 DNA: 48 bases, framed from base 1. TCR beta CDR3 regions were amplified from RNA transcripts for repertoire sequencing. The first round of RT-PCR was done with HTBI primers and the Qiagen OneStep RT-PCR kit, and was followed by a second round of multiplex PCR, then size selection and purification. The libraries underwent paired-end sequencing with 100 bp reads on an Illumina HiSeq2000. The authors' pipeline ran thus. SOAPnuke was used to process the reads, throwing out any read that had adapters, had uncalled bases, had a mean Phred below 15, or lacked an exact constant-primer or identifier match. COPE v1.2.5 was used to merge high-quality paired reads. Clonotypes were defined as unique nucleotide sequences and were aligned to IMGT TRB V, D and J references using MiTCR v1.1. Only V-J combinations with frequency above 0.0001 were analysed, covering more than 99% of repertoires. For each V-J combination, a TCR clonal expansion and chaos score was defined as the ratio of F50 clonal expansion to chaos observed in the TCRdist matrix. Welch's t-statistics and random forest were used to reduce features to about a dozen V-J combinations, which were fed into a naive Bayes classifier. The Morisita-Horn index was used to measure how similar the thyroid and blood repertoires were. TCRdb took the public reads, trimmed them with fastp at Q25, ran MiXCR for clone calling and kept in-frame beta chains. Every entry covers one CDR3 protein and lists the most common genes and DNA from its rows. The V and J calls were not made by the authors but by TCRdb's processing. For this sample there are 650,000 to 800,000 distinct CDR3 sequences; roughly 39% appear just once. The ten largest clones add up to 3% to 3.5% of the sample.

The data stem from a study of Graves' ophthalmopathy and Graves' hyperthyroidism (dated by TCRdb to 2017 to 2018). Context from the whole study: Peripheral blood was collected before any treatment was given, at the time of initial diagnosis. Following sampling, methimazole starting at 30 mg daily was administered to hyperthyroidism patients, and high-dose intravenous methylprednisolone was administered to ophthalmopathy patients. In total, over 130 blood samples were TCR-sequenced: 43 ophthalmopathy, 80 or so hyperthyroidism and about 17 hyperthyroidism-to-ophthalmopathy patients. For independent validation, a separate cohort was made up of 18 hyperthyroidism patients plus 17 patients who later progressed from hyperthyroidism to ophthalmopathy. T-cell repertoires of thyroid tissue and blood were compared in about six hyperthyroidism patients. A discovery set of about 99 patients (around 44 ophthalmopathy, just over 55 stable hyperthyroidism) was enrolled to explore V-J signatures distinguishing ophthalmopathy from hyperthyroidism. To tell Graves' ophthalmopathy apart from Graves' hyperthyroidism, and to predict which patients would progress to ophthalmopathy, the study relied on TCR beta repertoire signatures. Points the paper makes about the study in general: In validation, the model predicted ophthalmopathy progression with less than 71% sensitivity and less than 80% specificity; 12 predicted patients were CT-confirmed with GO in a median of approximately 6.5 months. In cross-validation, the 13-signature model distinguished ophthalmopathy from stable hyperthyroidism with approximately 85% sensitivity and 81.08% specificity, and in the test set the corresponding values were roughly 80% and 76%. Most of the expanded thyroid clonotypes with a frequency above 0.001 were also detected in blood, and it was suggested that the thyroid immune response may be reflected by blood repertoires. No statistical method was used to set the sample size in advance, and the investigators knew which group each participant was assigned to.

Ophthalmopathy patients were characterized by moderately to severely active disease, a Clinical Activity Score of at least 3, a NOSPECS grade of at least 4, and a disease duration under 3 months. Patients with other autoimmune diseases, uncontrolled infections, pregnancy or lactation were excluded from the study. Clinical symptoms, serum thyroxine, TRAb, thyroid ultrasound and orbital computed tomography formed the basis of the diagnosis. PBMCs were isolated from approximately 10 ml of fresh peripheral blood by Ficoll-Paque density gradient centrifugation. Trizol reagent was used to extract the total RNA, and its quality was then checked on an Agilent 2100 Bioanalyzer.

Sample: peripheral blood. The TCR comes from an adult man with Graves' ophthalmopathy. The chain is assembled from TRBV7-2 and TRBJ1-2, with 8 bases matching TRBD1. CDR3 sequence: CASSAGEDRVHDGYTF. The DNA sequence is TGTGCCAGCAGCGCGGGTGAGGACAGGGTGCACGATGGCTACACCTTC.